This T cell receptor beta chain was sequenced for a study of cytomegalovirus exposure and HLA in healthy donors. The assay was immunoSEQ multiplex PCR, and TCRdb's table has in-frame clones only and misses some. The sample comprises about 300,000 clones, approximately 87% of which are singletons, and around 0.9% rests with the top ten. Separation from the approximately 660-subject first cohort characterized the approximately 120-subject validation cohort, to which the donors belonged. Study conclusions and caveats: The study put some 150 TCR beta chains on its list as cytomegalovirus-associated. The authors confirmed in vitro that three CMV-associated chains were specific for CMV antigens.

This CDR3 has 17 amino acids. The ends lost 5 bases at V and 7 bases at J; junction bases unmatched: 12. The germline V gene encodes CDR1 PRHDT and CDR2 FYEKMQ (reference sequence). In the case of this clone: Its antigen is unidentified.

Sequencing input: PBMCs. The chain is built from TRBV13 and TRBJ2-1, with 12 bases identical to TRBD2. This TCR came from a young woman in good health and CMV-seronegative. The CDR3 is CASSQLLAGGLYNEQFF. In nucleotides, the CDR3 is TGTGCCAGCAGCCAGCTTCTAGCGGGAGGGCTGTATAATGAGCAGTTCTTC.